The subject of this entry is one TCR beta chain. Its antigen is not known. The data were obtained in a study of CD8 T cell repertoires and HIV-1 epitope variants. Study overall: Each of Twenty-five Gag and Nef epitope peptides stimulated a separate culture. Tested: three Gag epitope families, Nef HW9 and YT9.

The assay was immunoSEQ multiplex PCR, and TCRdb's table has in-frame clones only and misses some. The sample shows several thousand clones, approximately 68% of them seen only once. Sequencing input: cultured CD8+ T cells derived from PBMCs. The receptor's source is a male donor with HIV.

The CDR3 region has the DNA TGTGCCACCAGCAGAGCGCCGAGGGCCGAGCAGTACTTC. This translates into CATSRAPRAEQYF. The chain combines TRBV15 with TRBJ2-7, with D perhaps matching TRBD2 (5 bases). Germline values: CDR1 LNHNV, CDR2 YYDKDF (reference sequence). This CDR3 is 13 amino acids long. V shed 1 base and J shed 6 bases, with 10 bases lying between them.